This T cell receptor beta chain was obtained from a study of OX40 agonist ivuxolimab in advanced cancers. Across the whole study: Partial responses were achieved by three patients, one with hepatocellular carcinoma and two with cutaneous melanoma. Points from the study as a whole: Clonal expansion by week 6 occurred in CD4+ and CD8+ blood T cells (at 0.1 to 3.0 mg/kg). Partial responders treated at 0.1-3.0 mg/kg exhibited clonal expansion among the lowest measured.

Trimming took 6 bases from V and 5 from J; bases not matched to a gene: 14. Germline lookup yields CDR1 SGHTA and CDR2 FQGTGA. This CDR3 contains 17 residues. Clones were read by immunoSEQ multiplex PCR, and TCRdb kept only the in-frame ones, dropping some. Of 47,000 or so clones in the sample, 85% to 90% were seen once. Notes on this clone: The antigen remains unidentified.

It was autoimmune disease history or systemic immunosuppression that excluded patients. The specimen was CD4+ or CD8+ T cells sorted from blood, collected in a trial of the OX40 agonist ivuxolimab. The receptor comes from an adult with an advanced solid tumor such as melanoma, head and neck, liver or kidney cancer. The chain employs TRBV7-3 and TRBJ2-1, with TRBD2 identical over 9 bases. As DNA, the CDR3 is TGTGCCAGCAGTTACCTGGGAAGGACTAGCGACAACAATGAGCAGTTCTTC. This sequence encodes CASSYLGRTSDNNEQFF.